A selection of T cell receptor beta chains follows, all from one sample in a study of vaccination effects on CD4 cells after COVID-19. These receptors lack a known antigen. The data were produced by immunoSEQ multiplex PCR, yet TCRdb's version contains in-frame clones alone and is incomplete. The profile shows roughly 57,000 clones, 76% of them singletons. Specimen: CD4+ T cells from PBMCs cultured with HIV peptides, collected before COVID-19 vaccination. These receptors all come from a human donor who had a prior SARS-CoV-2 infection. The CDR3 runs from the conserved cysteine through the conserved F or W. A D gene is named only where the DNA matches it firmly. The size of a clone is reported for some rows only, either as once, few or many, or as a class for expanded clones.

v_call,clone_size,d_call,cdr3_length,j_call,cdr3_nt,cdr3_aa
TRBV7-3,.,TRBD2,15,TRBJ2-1,TGTGCCAGTAAACCGGTGGGAGGGTTTCAAGGTGAGCAGTTCTTC,CASKPVGGFQGEQFF
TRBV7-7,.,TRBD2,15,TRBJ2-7,TGTGCTAGCAGCCCCGGACTAGCGGGGACCTACGAGCAGTACTTC,CASSPGLAGTYEQYF
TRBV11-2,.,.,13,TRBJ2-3,TGTGCCAGCAGCCCAGACTACCCCCTCTCGCAGTATTTT,CASSPDYPLSQYF
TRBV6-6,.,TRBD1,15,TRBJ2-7,TGTGCCAGCAGTGATACAGGGGACCTAACCTACGAGCAGTACTTC,CASSDTGDLTYEQYF
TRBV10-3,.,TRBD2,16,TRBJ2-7,TGTGCCATCAGTGAGCCTAAAGCGGGAGTAGGGTACGAGCAGTACTTC,CAISEPKAGVGYEQYF
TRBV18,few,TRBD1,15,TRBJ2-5,TGTGCCAGCTCACCACCGGCAGGGGGCCAAGAGACCCAGTACTTC,CASSPPAGGQETQYF
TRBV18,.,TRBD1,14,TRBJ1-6,TGTGCCAGCTCCGGAACAGGGGGCACTTCACCCCTCCACTTT,CASSGTGGTSPLHF
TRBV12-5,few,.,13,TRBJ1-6,TGTGCTAGTGGTCCAGGGGTGCACTCACCCCTCCACTTT,CASGPGVHSPLHF
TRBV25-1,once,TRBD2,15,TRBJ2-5,TGTGCCAGCAGTGAATACGGCCTAGCGGGAGAGACCCAGTACTTC,CASSEYGLAGETQYF
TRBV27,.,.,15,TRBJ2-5,TGTGCCAGCAGTTTTTCGCTAGCGCTTCGAGAGACCCAGTACTTC,CASSFSLALRETQYF
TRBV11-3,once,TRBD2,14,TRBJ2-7,TGTGCCAGCAGCCCCGGGAGGGCGGCCTACGAGCAGTACTTC,CASSPGRAAYEQYF
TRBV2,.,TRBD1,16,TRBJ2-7,TGTGCCAGCAGTGAAGGATGGACAGGTTACTCCTACGAGCAGTACTTC,CASSEGWTGYSYEQYF
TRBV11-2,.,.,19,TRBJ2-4,TGTGCCAGCAGCTTGTGGCCTAGAATGTTGAGAACAGCCAAAAACATTCAGTACTTC,CASSLWPRMLRTAKNIQYF
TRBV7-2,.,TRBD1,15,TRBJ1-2,TGTGCCAGCAGTAAGACCGGGCAGGGGGGCTATGGCTACACCTTC,CASSKTGQGGYGYTF
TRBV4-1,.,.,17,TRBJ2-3,TGCGCCAGCAGCCAAGACCCGGGACCAGCTGACACAGATACGCAGTATTTT,CASSQDPGPADTDTQYF
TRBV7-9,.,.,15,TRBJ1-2,TGTGCCAGCAGCCCCTGGGCAGGGGCTAACTATGGCTACACCTTC,CASSPWAGANYGYTF
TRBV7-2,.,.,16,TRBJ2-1,TGTGCCAGCAGCTTCCGTCGGGAGAGGACCTACAATGAGCAGTTCTTC,CASSFRRERTYNEQFF
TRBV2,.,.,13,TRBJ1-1,TGTGCCAGCAGTGTTTACCTGAACACTGAAGCTTTCTTT,CASSVYLNTEAFF
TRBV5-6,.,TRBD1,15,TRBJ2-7,TGTGCCAGCAGCTTGCTTGGCAGGGGGTCCTACGAGCAGTACTTC,CASSLLGRGSYEQYF
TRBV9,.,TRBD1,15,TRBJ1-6,TGTGCCAGCAGCGTAGAGGGACCAGGGGGGTCACCCCTCCACTTT,CASSVEGPGGSPLHF
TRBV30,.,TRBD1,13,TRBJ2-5,TGTGCCTGGAGTAGGGACAGCCATAAGACCCAGTACTTC,CAWSRDSHKTQYF
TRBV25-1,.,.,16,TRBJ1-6,TGTGCCAGCAGCAAGGATATAAACGAAGTCAATTCACCCCTCCACTTT,CASSKDINEVNSPLHF
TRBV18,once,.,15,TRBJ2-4,TGTGCCAGCTCACCACCGGAGACCAACAAAAACATTCAGTACTTC,CASSPPETNKNIQYF
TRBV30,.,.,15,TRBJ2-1,TGTGCCTGGAGTCCCTCCCCGTCGCGGAACAATGAGCAGTTCTTC,CAWSPSPSRNNEQFF
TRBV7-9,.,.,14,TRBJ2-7,TGTGCCAGCAGCTTAGTCGGCCTCGGATACGAGCAGTACTTC,CASSLVGLGYEQYF
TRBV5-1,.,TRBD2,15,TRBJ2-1,TGCGCCAGCAGCTTGAACGGGGGGGTCCTCAATGAGCAGTTCTTC,CASSLNGGVLNEQFF
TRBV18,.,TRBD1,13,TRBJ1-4,TGTGCCAGCTCAGGGACAGGAACAGAAAAACTGTTTTTT,CASSGTGTEKLFF
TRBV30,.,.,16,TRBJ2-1,TGTGCCTGGAGAGGATTTAGGGCGGGCTCCTACAATGAGCAGTTCTTC,CAWRGFRAGSYNEQFF
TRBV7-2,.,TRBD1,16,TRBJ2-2,TGTGCCAGCAGCCCTGGGCCGGGACAGGGGACCGGGGAGCTGTTTTTT,CASSPGPGQGTGELFF
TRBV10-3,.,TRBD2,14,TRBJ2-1,TGTGCCATCAGTGGTCTAGCGGTGTACAATGAGCAGTTCTTC,CAISGLAVYNEQFF
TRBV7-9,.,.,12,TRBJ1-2,TGTGCCAGCAGCCCCAAGTCCTATGGCTACACCTTC,CASSPKSYGYTF
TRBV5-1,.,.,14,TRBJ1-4,TGCGCCAGCAGCTTCCGGGGGGCTTATGAAAAACTGTTTTTT,CASSFRGAYEKLFF
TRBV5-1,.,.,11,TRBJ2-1,TGCGCCAGCAGCGAATACAATGAGCAGTTCTTC,CASSEYNEQFF
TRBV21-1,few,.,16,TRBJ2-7,TGTGCCAGCAGCAAAGCGGAGGAATCCTTCGCCTACGAGCAGTACTTC,CASSKAEESFAYEQYF
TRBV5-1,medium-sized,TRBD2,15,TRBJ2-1,TGCGCCAGCAGCCGTCGACTAGCGGGAGACAATGAGCAGTTCTTC,CASSRRLAGDNEQFF
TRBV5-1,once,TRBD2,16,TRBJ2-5,TGCGCCAGCAGCCGGGGGACTAGCGGGAGATGGGAGACCCAGTACTTC,CASSRGTSGRWETQYF
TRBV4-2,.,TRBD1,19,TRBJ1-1,TGTGCCAGCAGCCAAGGCCATCTCTTTTCCGGACAGGTGAACACTGAAGCTTTCTTT,CASSQGHLFSGQVNTEAFF
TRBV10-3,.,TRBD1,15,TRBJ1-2,TGTGCCATCAGTAGCACCGGGACAGGGGTAGAATACGACACCTTC,CAISSTGTGVEYDTF
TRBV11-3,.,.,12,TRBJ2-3,TGTGCCAGCAGCGGAAGCACAGATACGCAGTATTTT,CASSGSTDTQYF
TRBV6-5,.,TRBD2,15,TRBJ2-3,TGTGCCGCCTCCGACGCGGGGGAACTAGCAGATACGCAGTATTTT,CAASDAGELADTQYF
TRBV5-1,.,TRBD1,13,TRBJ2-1,TGCGCCAGCAGCTTAAAAGACAGGGATCGGCAGTTCTTC,CASSLKDRDRQFF
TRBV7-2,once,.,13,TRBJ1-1,TGTGCCAGCAGCTCCTATTTGAACACTGAAGCTTTCTTT,CASSSYLNTEAFF
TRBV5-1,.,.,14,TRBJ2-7,TGCGCCAGCAGCTTGGGTATCGGCTCGGGCGAGCAGTACTTC,CASSLGIGSGEQYF
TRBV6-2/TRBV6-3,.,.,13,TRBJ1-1,TGTGCCAGCAGTTACGGGGGGTACGCTGAAGCTTTCTTT,CASSYGGYAEAFF
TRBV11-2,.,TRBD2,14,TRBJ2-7,TGTGCCAGCCGGAGATTACTAGCGGGAAACGAGCAGTACTTC,CASRRLLAGNEQYF
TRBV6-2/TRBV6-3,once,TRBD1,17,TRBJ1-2,TGTGCCAGCAGCCTACACTCCGGGACAGGGGGCGCCTATGGCTACACCTTC,CASSLHSGTGGAYGYTF
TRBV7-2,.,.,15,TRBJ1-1,TGTGCCAGCAGCTTATACGGCGGGCGGGGCACTGAAGCTTTCTTT,CASSLYGGRGTEAFF
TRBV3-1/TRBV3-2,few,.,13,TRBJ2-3,TGTGCCAGCAGCCCCCCCGGCACAGATACGCAGTATTTT,CASSPPGTDTQYF
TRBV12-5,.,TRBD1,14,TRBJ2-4,TGTGCTAGTGGTCCTGACAGGGGATTGAACATTCAGTACTTC,CASGPDRGLNIQYF
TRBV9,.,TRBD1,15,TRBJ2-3,TGTGCCAGCAGCCTGACAGGGGGTTTTGGTGTTACGCAGTATTTT,CASSLTGGFGVTQYF
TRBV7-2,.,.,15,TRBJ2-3,TGTGCCAGCACCCCGACAGGAATCCAGTCAGATACGCAGTATTTT,CASTPTGIQSDTQYF
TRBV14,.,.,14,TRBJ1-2,TGTGCCAGCAGCCAAGCCACCAGGGACTATGGCTACACCTTC,CASSQATRDYGYTF
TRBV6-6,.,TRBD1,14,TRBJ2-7,TGTGCCAGCAGCATTGGACAGGGCTTCTACGAGCAGTACTTC,CASSIGQGFYEQYF
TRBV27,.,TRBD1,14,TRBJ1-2,TGTGCCAGCAGTTCAGGGGGGCATAACTATGGCTACACCTTC,CASSSGGHNYGYTF
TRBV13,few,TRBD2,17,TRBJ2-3,TGTGCCAGCAGCCTACGACTAGCGGGAGCGGGCACAGATACGCAGTATTTT,CASSLRLAGAGTDTQYF
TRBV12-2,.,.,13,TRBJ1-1,TGTGCAAGTCGCTTACCCGAGGGTACTGAAGCTTTCTTT,CASRLPEGTEAFF
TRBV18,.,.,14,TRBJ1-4,TGTGCCAGCTCAGAAAGGAGAACTAATGAAAAACTGTTTTTT,CASSERRTNEKLFF
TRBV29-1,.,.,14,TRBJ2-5,TGCAGCGTTGTGAACCAAGGGGCCCAAGAGACCCAGTACTTC,CSVVNQGAQETQYF
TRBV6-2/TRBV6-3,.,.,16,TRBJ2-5,TGTGCCAGCAGTTACTCGACCGGTGACAGACAAGAGACCCAGTACTTC,CASSYSTGDRQETQYF
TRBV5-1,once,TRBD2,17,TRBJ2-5,TGCGCCAGCAGCTTGGGGGGACTAGCGGGTTCCCAAGAGACCCAGTACTTC,CASSLGGLAGSQETQYF